The entry below describes one T cell receptor beta chain. The data derive from a study of early T cells in non-severe SARS-CoV-2 infection. On the study more broadly: Sequencing of unsorted whole blood was done on bulk RNA, leaving chains unpaired.

Individual cDNA molecules each received unique molecular identifiers attached to them. One entry per CDR3 protein, called by TCRdb with MiXCR from the 5' RACE reads. The sample shows about 58,000 distinct CDR3 sequences, about an eighth of them seen only once. The CDR3 is made up of 14 amino acids. Trimming took off 1 base at V and 10 bases at J, with 13 bases between the two ends. Germline lookup yields CDR1 SGHTA and CDR2 FQGNSA. V usage is TRBV7-2 and J usage is TRBJ2-2; D is perhaps TRBD2 (6 bases). The sequence came from an adult who was a healthcare worker with PCR-confirmed SARS-CoV-2 infection or an uninfected control (not recorded which). The sample comprised whole blood. The CDR3 DNA reads TGTGCCAGCAGCTTAGATTCCGGGAGAGTGGAGCTGTTTTTT. This codes for CASSLDSGRVELFF.